These 19 T cell receptor beta chains share one sample of origin, sequenced in a study of Ad26.COV2.S vaccination and SARS-CoV-2 variants. Profiling relied on immunoSEQ multiplex PCR, and the TCRdb table lists in-frame clones only, not all of them. The sample lists 200,000 to 300,000 clones, about 83% occurring once. As to treatment: around 19 received Ad26.COV2.S at low or high dose, single or two shots; about five received placebo; per-sample allocation not given. Sample collection was performed on day 63 after the first vaccine or placebo injection. The source material was peripheral blood, sampled in a trial of Ad26.COV2.S vaccine versus placebo. The origin of the receptors is a person between 18 and 65 years old who received the Ad26.COV2.S COVID-19 vaccine or a placebo.

V and J are TRBV6-6 and TRBJ1-1, with no clear D. Germline V gene lookup returns CDR1 MNHNY and CDR2 SVGAGI (reference sequence). The CDR3 is 11 amino acids. Deletions cut 7 bases from V and 8 bases from J, with 11 bases between. The CDR3 spells CASTAEVEAFF. The CDR3 region has the DNA TGTGCCAGCACTGCCGAAGTGGAAGCTTTCTTT.

CDR3 sequence (DNA): TGTGCCAGCAGCCAAGTGGTCCAGGGAGTATTCGCAGATACGCAGTATTTT. Encoded protein: CASSQVVQGVFADTQYF. The rearrangement joins TRBV3-1 (or the pseudogene TRBV3-2) to TRBJ2-3, with D possibly called TRBD1 or TRBD2 (5 bases each). The CDR3 has 17 amino acids. The germline V gene encodes CDR1 LGHDT and CDR2 YNNKEL (reference sequence). The V end lost 1 base, the J end lost 4 bases, and 18 bases lay between the germline ends.

The chain joins TRBV5-5 to TRBJ2-1; TRBD2 might be the D (6 bases). There are 15 residues in the CDR3. V lost 0 bases to trimming and J lost 0 bases, with 7 bases between them. The germline V gene has CDR1 SGHKS and CDR2 YYEKEE (reference sequence). The CDR3 is CASSLVGGSYNEQFF. CDR3 bases: TGTGCCAGCAGCTTGGTCGGGGGCTCCTACAATGAGCAGTTCTTC.

The J gene is TRBJ1-1, the V gene TRBV6-5; no reliable D call. V lost 6 bases and J 0 bases, leaving 11 bases between the germline ends. The length of the CDR3 is 14 residues. Per the germline V gene, CDR1 is MNHEY and CDR2 is SVGAGI. The CDR3 DNA reads TGTGCCAGCAGACGAAAGGATATGAACACTGAAGCTTTCTTT. Its protein is CASRRKDMNTEAFF.

CDR3 region: CASSQDGRPPGGTEAFF. DNA of the CDR3: TGTGCCAGCAGCCAAGACGGACGGCCCCCGGGCGGCACTGAAGCTTTCTTT. V usage is TRBV4-2 and J usage is TRBJ1-1; no definite D call. The V end was cut by 0 bases, the J end by 4 bases, with 18 bases between. Germline V gene lookup returns CDR1 LGHNA and CDR2 YNFKEQ. The CDR3 spans 17 residues.

The chain combines TRBV7-2 with TRBJ2-2, with 11 positions matching TRBD1. V dropped 3 bases and J dropped 4; count of bases not matched to a gene: 4. CDR3 length: 16 amino acids. CDR1 and CDR2 from the germline V gene are SGHTA and FQGNSA. The CDR3 DNA reads TGTGCCAGCAGCTTGGCCGGGACAGGGGGCACCGGGGAGCTGTTTTTT. Translated, it gives CASSLAGTGGTGELFF.

The V call is TRBV1, the J call TRBJ1-2. TRBV1 is termed a pseudogene. The CDR3 covers 14 residues. The CDR3 sequence is CTSSLAKGGYGYTF. CDR3 nucleotides: TGCACCAGCAGCCTTGCGAAGGGGGGCTATGGCTACACCTTC.

The chain couples TRBV7-2 to TRBJ2-1, with 12 bases that match TRBD2. The CDR3 runs 18 residues. V lost 1 base and J lost 4; bases outside the gene matches: 8. Germline CDR1 and CDR2: SGHTA and FQGNSA. The CDR3 region has the DNA TGTGCCAGCAGCTTAGAGTACGCACTAGCGGGGGGTTACAATGAGCAGTTCTTC. This codes for CASSLEYALAGGYNEQFF.

The gene calls are TRBV3-1 (or the pseudogene TRBV3-2) and TRBJ2-1; maybe TRBD1 (6 bases). V shed 2 bases and J shed 7 bases, with 15 bases lying between them. The CDR3 has 15 amino acids. CDR1 is LGHDT, CDR2 YNNKEL, per germline (reference sequence). The CDR3 is CASSQTMTGQNEQFF. DNA of the CDR3: TGTGCCAGCAGCCAAACTATGACAGGCCAAAATGAGCAGTTCTTC.

The J gene is TRBJ1-2, the V gene TRBV12-3 or TRBV12-4; D is unclear. There are 11 residues in the CDR3. The germline V and J ends were trimmed by 3 bases and 3 bases, with 2 bases remaining between them. CDR3 sequence: CASSFDYGYTF. CDR3 nucleotides: TGTGCCAGCAGTTTTGACTATGGCTACACCTTC.

The chain is built from TRBV6-2 or TRBV6-3 and TRBJ2-7; 7 bases match TRBD2. The CDR3 is 15 residues long. From germline, CDR1 is MNHEY and CDR2 SVGEGT. Trimming at V came to 2 bases and at J to 6 bases, leaving 10 bases not matched to a gene. The CDR3 protein is CASSYGGGGLSEQYF. The DNA of the CDR3 is TGTGCCAGCAGTTACGGCGGGGGAGGTCTCTCCGAGCAGTACTTC.

This clone was seen a few times. The chain joins TRBV9 to TRBJ1-4; D unclear. Germline V CDR1 and CDR2: SGDLS, YYNGEE. The V end was cut by 2 bases, the J end by 3 bases, with 14 bases between. This CDR3 contains 16 residues. The CDR3 reads CASSVAPAGANEKLFF. In DNA, the CDR3 is TGTGCCAGCAGCGTTGCCCCGGCCGGAGCTAATGAAAAACTGTTTTTT. Looking up the rest from reference TRBV9 and TRBJ1-4 gives the full variable domain: DSGVTQTPKHLITATGQRVTLRCSPRSGDLSVYWYQQSLDQGLQFLIQYYNGEERAKGNILERFSAQQFPDLHSELNLSSLELGDSALYFCASSVAPAGANEKLFFGSGTQLSVL.

This rearrangement joins TRBV15 to TRBJ1-1, with D perhaps TRBD1 (5 bases). Trimming pared 6 bases from V and 1 base from J, leaving 6 bases between. The CDR3 has 12 amino acids. Germline V CDR1 and CDR2: LNHNV, YYDKDF (reference sequence). CDR3 sequence reads: CATSGGNTEAFF. CDR3 in DNA: TGTGCCACCAGTGGGGGGAACACTGAAGCTTTCTTT.

V gene TRBV20-1 combines with J gene TRBJ1-3, with 7 bases matching TRBD1. The trim removed 3 bases at V and 6 bases at J, leaving 5 bases unmatched. Germline assignment: CDR1 DFQATT and CDR2 SNEGSKA (reference sequence). This CDR3 is 13 amino acids long. For the CDR3, the DNA is TGCAGTGCTAGTATAGGGGGCAAAAACACCATATATTTT. It specifies CSASIGGKNTIYF.

The chain employs TRBV5-1 and TRBJ2-3, with D tentatively TRBD1 or TRBD2 (5 bases each). With 4 bases removed from V and 1 base from J, the gap between germline ends came to 16 bases. This CDR3 has 16 amino acids. The germline gives CDR1 SGHRS, CDR2 YFSETQ. CDR3 protein: CASSPGTRWGTDTQYF. The CDR3 region has the DNA TGCGCCAGCAGCCCGGGGACCCGCTGGGGCACAGATACGCAGTATTTT. The complete variable domain, with remaining parts taken from reference TRBV5-1 and TRBJ2-3, reads KAGVTQTPRYLIKTRGQQVTLSCSPISGHRSVSWYQQTPGQGLQFLFEYFSETQRNKGNFPGRFSGRQFSNSRSEMNVSTLELGDSALYLCASSPGTRWGTDTQYFGPGTRLTVL.

In this sample, this clone turned up once. V gene TRBV7-2 combines with J gene TRBJ2-7; 10 bases are shared with TRBD1. Germline-derived CDR1 and CDR2 are SGHTA and FQGNSA. With 1 base clipped from V and 0 bases from J, the junction kept 12 bases outside the gene matches. CDR3 length: 19 amino acids. The CDR3 DNA follows: TGTGCCAGCAGCTTAGGTGCGGGACAGGGGCCGCAGAGCTCCTACGAGCAGTACGTC. This encodes CASSLGAGQGPQSSYEQYV.

This rearrangement joins TRBV10-3 to TRBJ2-1; D is possibly TRBD1 or TRBD2 (5 bases each). This CDR3 is 13 amino acids long. Germline assignment: CDR1 ENHRY and CDR2 SYGVKD. V was shortened by 6 bases and J by 5 bases, with 11 bases between the two germline ends. The CDR3 reads CAISGTADNEQFF. Here the CDR3 DNA reads TGTGCCATCAGCGGGACGGCAGACAATGAGCAGTTCTTC.

V and J are TRBV10-3 and TRBJ1-1; 7 bases fit TRBD1. CDR1 is ENHRY, CDR2 SYGVKD, per germline. V lost 3 bases and J lost 5; bases outside the gene matches: 9. This CDR3 contains 15 residues. CDR3 coding DNA: TGTGCCATCAGTGAACAGGGGTTCGGGGGAACTGAAGCTTTCTTT. The encoded protein is CAISEQGFGGTEAFF.

The CDR3 region has the DNA TGTGCCAGCAGCTTAGGGCCGGGACAGGGATCCACTGAAGCTTTCTTT. It specifies CASSLGPGQGSTEAFF. The chain couples TRBV7-6 to TRBJ1-1, with 9 bases identical to TRBD1. V gave up 1 base and J gave up 4 bases; unmatched junction bases: 7. Germline V gene lookup returns CDR1 SGHVS and CDR2 FNYEAQ. This CDR3 has 16 amino acids.